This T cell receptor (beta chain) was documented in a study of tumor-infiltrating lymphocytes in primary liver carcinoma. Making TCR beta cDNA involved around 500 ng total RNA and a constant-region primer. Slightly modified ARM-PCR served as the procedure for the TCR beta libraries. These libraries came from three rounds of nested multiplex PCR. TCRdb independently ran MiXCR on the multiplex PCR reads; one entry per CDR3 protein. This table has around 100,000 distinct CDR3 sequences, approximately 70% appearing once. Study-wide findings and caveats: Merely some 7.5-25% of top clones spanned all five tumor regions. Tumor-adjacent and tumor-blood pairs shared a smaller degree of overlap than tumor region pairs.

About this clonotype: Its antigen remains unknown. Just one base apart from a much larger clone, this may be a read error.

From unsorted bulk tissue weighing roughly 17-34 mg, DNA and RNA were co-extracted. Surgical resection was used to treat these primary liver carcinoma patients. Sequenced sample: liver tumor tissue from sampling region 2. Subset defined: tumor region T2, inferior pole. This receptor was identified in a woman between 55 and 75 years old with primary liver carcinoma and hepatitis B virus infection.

In DNA form, the CDR3 reads TGTGCCAGCAGCCCCAACTCTAGCGGGAGATCGGATACGCAGTATTTT. This translates into CASSPNSSGRSDTQYF. The chain couples TRBV7-9 to TRBJ2-3; 10 bases are shared with TRBD2. The germline gives CDR1 SEHNR, CDR2 FQNEAQ (reference sequence). The CDR3 consists of 16 residues. The V gene end was trimmed by 5 bases and the J gene end by 6 bases; junction bases not matched to a gene: 11.